The subject of this entry is one TCR beta chain. Its specificity is unknown. The data belong to a study of response to subunit inactivated influenza vaccine. Findings of the study overall: The authors suggested that every seasonal influenza vaccination recruits few new T cells.

Each CDR3 protein is one row after TCRdb ran MiXCR on the RT-PCR reads. Of about half a million distinct CDR3 sequences listed, less than 8% are singletons. The germline V gene has CDR1 DFQATT and CDR2 SNEGSKA (reference sequence). The J segment lost 3 bases and the V segment lost 0 bases, leaving 8 bases of the junction unmatched. The CDR3 is 15 amino acids. The starting material was PBMCs from blood, obtained around 2 years after vaccination. This receptor was identified in a man between 50 and 75 years old who received an inactivated influenza vaccine. The gene calls are TRBV20-1 and TRBJ2-7; TRBD2 agrees at 7 bases. The CDR3 here is CSARDLLRGNYEQYF. CDR3 coding DNA: TGCAGTGCTAGAGATCTTTTGCGGGGGAACTACGAGCAGTACTTC.